This entry concerns a single T cell receptor (beta chain). The antigen remains unidentified. The sample is drawn from a study of vaccination and CD4 T cells after COVID-19. Sample treatment: 10-day PBMC culture with coronavirus spike peptide pools or control peptides (ViraFEST assay). V lost 2 bases and J 8 bases, leaving 11 bases between the germline ends. The CDR3 length is 13 residues. CDR1 and CDR2 from the germline V gene are KGHDR and SFDVKD. CD4+ T cells that had been cultured provided DNA sequenced with the Oncomine TCR Beta short-read assay. MiXCR was run by TCRdb on the PCR reads, yielding one entry per CDR3 protein. This sample has tens of thousands of distinct CDR3 sequences, with 30% to 35% found just once.

The chain recombines TRBV24-1 with TRBJ1-2; no clear D. Sequenced sample: cultured CD4+ T cells from blood. The clonotype was recovered from a human donor with COVID-19. The CDR3 bases are TGTGCCACCAGTGATTCCAATACTGGGGGCTACACCTTC. As protein: CATSDSNTGGYTF.